This T cell receptor (beta chain) appears in the sequencing data of a study of response to subunit inactivated influenza vaccine. General study points: Authors suggested seasonal influenza vaccinations each recruit few new T cells.

TCRdb re-called the RT-PCR reads through MiXCR, storing one row per CDR3 protein. The profile shows around 300,000 distinct CDR3 sequences, roughly 22% of them singletons. Germline V lookup: CDR1 SGHRS, CDR2 YFSETQ. With V trimmed by 3 bases and J by 5 bases, 10 bases remained unmatched. The CDR3 has 15 amino acids. This clonotype came up a few times. Its antigen is not known. The chain carries TRBV5-1 and TRBJ1-1, with 7 bases aligning to TRBD1. This TCR was recovered from a man aged 45-69 years who received an inactivated influenza vaccine. The sample in question was PBMCs from blood, obtained 21 months after vaccination. The CDR3 nucleotides are TGCGCCAGCAGCTCAAGCCAGGGGGAAGGAACTGAAGCTTTCTTT. Translated, it gives CASSSSQGEGTEAFF.